This is a list of T cell receptor beta chains from one sample in a study of blood T cells in healthy people across ages. TCRdb reprocessed the 5' RACE reads with MiXCR, giving one entry per CDR3 protein. The table lists 1.5 million to 1.8 million distinct CDR3 sequences, approximately 42% of them singletons. Sequencing was done on a sample of blood. These receptors came from a woman aged 18-35 years in good health. The CDR3 runs from the conserved cysteine through the conserved F or W. Fields, in order: V gene, J gene, clone size, D gene, CDR3 protein, CDR3 DNA. D genes are given only for firm matches. Clone size, where shown, is once, few, many, or a class for clones that have expanded.

TRBV7-9	TRBJ1-2	NA	NA	CASSLNRATDYGYTF	TGTGCCAGCAGCTTAAACAGGGCAACGGACTATGGCTACACCTTC
TRBV6-2/TRBV6-3	TRBJ1-5	NA	NA	CASQNPGTQPQHF	TGTGCCAGCCAGAATCCAGGGACTCAGCCCCAGCATTTT
TRBV29-1	TRBJ2-1	few	TRBD2	CSVEVSISGRVNEQFF	TGCAGCGTTGAAGTTTCCATAAGCGGGAGGGTTAATGAGCAGTTCTTC
TRBV21-1	TRBJ2-7	NA	NA	CAREGPNYEQYF	TGTGCCAGGGAAGGACCTAACTACGAGCAGTACTTC
TRBV10-3	TRBJ2-3	NA	NA	CAISEPPLRTDTQYF	TGTGCCATCAGTGAGCCTCCCCTACGTACAGATACGCAGTATTTT
TRBV9	TRBJ2-3	few	NA	CASSASSTTDTQYF	TGTGCCAGCAGCGCCTCTAGCACCACAGATACGCAGTATTTT
TRBV28	TRBJ2-3	few	TRBD2	CASSLGASGSLRTDTQYF	TGTGCCAGCAGCCTTGGGGCTAGCGGGAGTCTTAGAACAGATACGCAGTATTTT
TRBV6-6	TRBJ2-7	few	NA	CASSVTGTDSYEQYF	TGTGCCAGCAGCGTTACAGGGACTGACTCCTACGAGCAGTACTTC
TRBV4-3	TRBJ2-3	few	NA	CASSQEFPDPGSGTDTQYF	TGCGCCAGCAGCCAAGAGTTCCCTGACCCTGGCTCGGGCACAGATACGCAGTATTTT
TRBV9	TRBJ2-1	NA	NA	CASSSQPDSSYNEQFF	TGTGCCAGCAGCTCCCAACCCGACTCCTCCTACAATGAGCAGTTCTTC
TRBV13	TRBJ2-6	NA	NA	CASSLGSDSGANVLTF	TGTGCCAGCAGCTTGGGCAGCGACTCTGGGGCCAACGTCCTGACTTTC
TRBV6-2/TRBV6-3	TRBJ2-1	NA	TRBD2	CASRSPLAGGYNEQFF	TGTGCCAGCAGGTCCCCTCTCGCGGGGGGTTACAATGAGCAGTTCTTC
TRBV6-2/TRBV6-3	TRBJ1-1	NA	NA	CASTHDRGAFF	TGTGCCAGCACCCATGACAGAGGGGCTTTCTTT
TRBV11-2	TRBJ2-3	NA	TRBD2	CASSLNPGLVTDTQYF	TGTGCCAGCAGTCTTAACCCGGGACTAGTTACAGATACGCAGTATTTT
TRBV7-2	TRBJ2-1	NA	TRBD1	CASSSQGALNNEQFF	TGTGCCAGCAGCTCCCAGGGGGCCTTAAACAATGAGCAGTTCTTC
TRBV20-1	TRBJ1-4	few	TRBD1	CSARDRGKEKLFF	TGCAGTGCTCGGGACAGGGGAAAGGAAAAACTGTTTTTT
TRBV30	TRBJ2-1	NA	NA	CARSVTRREQFF	TGTGCCCGGAGTGTAACCCGGAGGGAGCAGTTCTTC
TRBV20-1	TRBJ1-5	NA	TRBD1	CSARPRGRDRQPQHF	TGCAGTGCTAGACCCAGGGGGCGGGATCGTCAGCCCCAGCATTTT
TRBV5-5	TRBJ2-3	few	TRBD1	CASSSDRVADTQYF	TGTGCCAGCAGCTCGGACAGGGTCGCAGATACGCAGTATTTT
TRBV4-3	TRBJ2-7	few	NA	CASSRRELDEQYF	TGCGCCAGCAGCCGAAGGGAGCTGGACGAGCAGTACTTC
TRBV7-9	TRBJ1-2	NA	NA	CASSPNGGLNYGYTF	TGTGCCAGCAGCCCCAACGGGGGGCTCAACTATGGCTACACCTTC
TRBV20-1	TRBJ2-7	NA	NA	CSARETGTTYEQYF	TGCAGTGCTAGAGAGACAGGCACAACCTACGAGCAGTACTTC
TRBV5-1	TRBJ1-1	NA	NA	CASSLAGIRTEAFF	TGCGCCAGCAGCCTCGCAGGGATAAGGACTGAAGCTTTCTTT
TRBV20-1	TRBJ2-5	NA	TRBD1	CSAPTGGPQETQYF	TGCAGTGCCCCTACAGGGGGTCCCCAAGAGACCCAGTACTTC
TRBV7-9	TRBJ1-2	NA	NA	CASSFAGSANYGYTF	TGTGCCAGCAGCTTCGCAGGGTCAGCGAACTATGGCTACACCTTC
TRBV7-7	TRBJ2-2	NA	NA	CASSLTGGSDTGELFF	TGTGCTAGCAGCCTCACTGGAGGTAGCGACACCGGGGAGCTGTTTTTT
TRBV20-1	TRBJ1-5	few	NA	CSASGGPSNQPQHF	TGCAGTGCTAGTGGGGGCCCCAGCAATCAGCCCCAGCATTTT
TRBV20-1	TRBJ2-7	NA	NA	CSDHPGCGGSSYNEQYF	TGCAGTGACCACCCTGGCTGCGGGGGCTCCTCCTACAATGAGCAGTACTTC
TRBV4-1	TRBJ2-7	NA	TRBD1	CASSHYGGDRENYEQYF	TGCGCCAGCAGCCACTACGGAGGGGACAGGGAAAACTACGAGCAGTACTTC
TRBV30	TRBJ2-1	NA	NA	CAWTPGTLVYNEQFF	TGTGCCTGGACGCCCGGGACTCTAGTCTACAATGAGCAGTTCTTC
TRBV27	TRBJ1-1	NA	NA	CASSLSRNRVNTEAFF	TGTGCCAGCAGTTTATCGCGTAACAGGGTGAACACTGAAGCTTTCTTT
TRBV11-2	TRBJ2-3	few	TRBD2	CASRTLSGSKSSTDTQYF	TGTGCCAGCAGGACCTTGAGCGGGAGTAAATCTAGCACAGATACGCAGTATTTT
TRBV4-2	TRBJ1-4	NA	NA	CASSQEKARVEEKLFF	TGTGCCAGCAGCCAAGAAAAGGCCAGGGTGGAAGAAAAACTGTTTTTT
TRBV5-4	TRBJ2-7	NA	NA	CASSASVGAFSYEQYF	TGTGCCAGCAGCGCAAGCGTGGGGGCCTTCTCCTACGAGCAGTACTTC
TRBV7-2	TRBJ2-7	NA	NA	CASSLDRTHYEQYF	TGTGCCAGCAGCTTAGACAGGACCCACTACGAGCAGTACTTC
TRBV12-3/TRBV12-4	TRBJ2-1	NA	TRBD2	CASRRSGGSSYNEQFF	TGTGCCAGCAGGCGGTCGGGGGGGAGCTCCTACAATGAGCAGTTCTTC
TRBV7-2	TRBJ2-4	NA	TRBD1	CASSLPGQGLNIQYF	TGTGCCAGCAGCTTACCCGGACAGGGGTTAAACATTCAGTACTTC